Listed here are 9 T cell receptor beta chains from one sample, sequenced in a study of CD8+ T cells in alopecia areata. As the sequencing template, cDNA was produced by extracting RNA and reverse transcribing it. TCRdb's copy holds only in-frame clones and misses some; the assay was immunoSEQ multiplex PCR. The sample includes some 200,000 clones, roughly 56% of them seen just once. Specimen: CD8+ T cells sorted from blood. The origin of the receptors is a human donor in good health.

The rearrangement joins TRBV29-1 to TRBJ1-2; D uncertain. There are 12 residues in the CDR3. The V end was cut by 3 bases, the J end by 6 bases, with 11 bases between. Germline V CDR1 and CDR2: SQVTM, ANQGSEA. The CDR3 region has the DNA TGCAGCGTTGAGAGGCAGGAGGATGGCTACACCTTC. Its translation is CSVERQEDGYTF.

This clone was seen ten or more times. The V and J genes are TRBV6-1 and TRBJ1-2; 7 positions agree with TRBD1. The CDR3 runs to 14 residues. Germline CDR1 and CDR2: MNHNS and SASEGT. The ends lost 3 bases at V and 7 bases at J; junction bases unmatched: 8. In DNA, the CDR3 is TGTGCCAGCAGTGATCCAGACAGGGTTACTGGCTACACCTTC. Protein sequence: CASSDPDRVTGYTF.

The V and J genes are TRBV6-1 and TRBJ1-5, with D uncertain. This CDR3 has 16 residues. The ends were cut back, 2 bases at V and 0 bases at J, with 11 bases in the middle. Germline V gene sequence: CDR1 MNHNS, CDR2 SASEGT. The DNA for the CDR3 is TGTGCCAGCAGTGAACCATCAGGAGTTAGCAATCAGCCCCAGCATTTT. This encodes CASSEPSGVSNQPQHF.

This clone was detected a few times. The chain joins TRBV27 to TRBJ1-2; 8 bases are a match to TRBD1. There are 14 residues in the CDR3. Trimming took 2 bases from V and 8 from J; bases not matched to a gene: 7. Looked up from germline, CDR1 is MNHEY and CDR2 is SMNVEV (reference sequence). The CDR3 DNA reads TGTGCCAGCAGTTTACAGGGGGCTCCCTGGGGCTACACCTTC. Protein sequence: CASSLQGAPWGYTF.

The chain uses TRBV4-2 and TRBJ2-3; possibly TRBD2 for D (7 bases). V was pared by 0 bases and J by 4 bases, with 17 bases between. Germline CDR1 LGHNA, CDR2 YNFKEQ. This CDR3 spans 17 amino acids. CDR3 nucleotides: TGTGCCAGCAGCCAAGAGTTCGTGGGGGGGGCGTCAGATACGCAGTATTTT. Translated, it gives CASSQEFVGGASDTQYF.

This clone appeared a few times. The chain links TRBV7-9 to TRBJ2-3, with 8 bases that match TRBD2. The CDR3 is 14 amino acids. J gave up 3 bases and V 10 bases, and 9 bases lay outside the gene matches. Germline values: CDR1 SEHNR, CDR2 FQNEAQ (reference sequence). The chain's CDR3 is CANPGPGGTDTQYF. The CDR3 region has the DNA TGTGCCAACCCGGGCCCGGGGGGGACAGATACGCAGTATTTT.

The CDR3 region has the DNA TGCAGCGCTGGGCCGGGACAGGGGCATGAAAAACTGTTTTTT. As protein: CSAGPGQGHEKLFF. V gene TRBV29-1 combines with J gene TRBJ1-4, with TRBD1 matching 10 bases. The germline V gene has CDR1 SQVTM and CDR2 ANQGSEA. Trimming removed 7 bases from V and 6 bases from J; junction bases left unmatched: 8. The length of the CDR3 is 14 residues.

This clone was recorded at least ten times. The chain couples TRBV5-6 to TRBJ1-1; no firm D call. This CDR3 comprises 11 residues. Trimming took 4 bases from V and 6 from J, leaving 7 bases between them. CDR1 and CDR2 (germline): SGHDT, YYEEEE. For the CDR3, the DNA is TGTGCCAGCAGCCTGAGGGCTGAAGCTTTCTTT. Protein product: CASSLRAEAFF.

This clone was detected only a few times. This chain joins TRBV5-6 and TRBJ2-7; D is ambiguous. The CDR3 is made up of 12 amino acids. Deletions cut 4 bases from V and 6 bases from J, with 11 bases between. Germline CDR1 and CDR2: SGHDT and YYEEEE. The CDR3: CASSRNTVEQYF. The CDR3 region has the DNA TGTGCCAGCAGCCGGAATACGGTCGAGCAGTACTTC.